Listed below are T cell receptor beta chains from one sample, sequenced in a study of shared clonotypes between healthy human individuals. Sequencing was performed with immunoSEQ multiplex PCR; in TCRdb, only in-frame clones are kept and a portion is missing. The repertoire includes more than 2 million clones, approximately 95% of them detected once, and 0.1% to 0.15% sits in the top ten. The sequencing input was naive CD4+ T cells sorted from blood. The receptors derive from a man younger than 30 in good health. CDR3s include the opening cysteine and the closing phenylalanine or tryptophan. A D gene is named only where the DNA matches it firmly.

TRBV7-9	TRBJ2-7	TRBD1	CASSGGTGGFYEQYF	TGTGCCAGCAGTGGAGGGACAGGTGGGTTTTACGAGCAGTACTTC
TRBV30	TRBJ2-3	.	CAWSGGQVTQYF	TGTGCCTGGAGTGGTGGTCAGGTTACGCAGTATTTT
TRBV25-1	TRBJ2-1	TRBD2	CASQPGGPITYNEQFF	TGTGCCAGCCAGCCGGGAGGGCCGATAACATACAATGAGCAGTTCTTC
TRBV19	TRBJ1-5	.	CASSMAGIGQPQHF	TGTGCCAGTAGTATGGCAGGGATTGGACAGCCCCAGCATTTT
TRBV29-1	TRBJ1-2	.	CSDANNYGYTF	TGCAGCGACGCAAACAACTATGGCTACACCTTC
TRBV11-3	TRBJ1-2	.	CASSLEGSDYGYTF	TGTGCCAGCAGCTTAGAAGGGTCTGACTATGGCTACACCTTC
TRBV5-6	TRBJ1-5	TRBD1	CASSGGQGDNQPQHF	TGTGCCAGCAGCGGCGGACAGGGTGACAATCAGCCCCAGCATTTT
TRBV7-9	TRBJ2-3	.	CASTLLTLGHSSTDTQYF	TGTGCCAGCACCCTGCTCACCCTGGGGCATTCTAGCACAGATACGCAGTATTTT
TRBV28	TRBJ1-2	.	CASSLWPSNYGYTF	TGTGCCAGCAGTTTATGGCCTTCTAACTATGGCTACACCTTC
TRBV18	TRBJ2-2	TRBD2	CASSPPAGRPNTGELFF	TGTGCCAGCTCACCACCGGCCGGGAGGCCGAACACCGGGGAGCTGTTTTTT
TRBV7-9	TRBJ2-3	.	CASSPAADTQYF	TGTGCCAGCAGTCCTGCAGCAGATACGCAGTATTTT
TRBV11-2	TRBJ2-2	.	CASSPDSPGELFF	TGTGCCAGCAGCCCCGATTCCCCCGGGGAGCTGTTTTTT
TRBV27	TRBJ2-3	TRBD1	CASSTNRGTTDTQYF	TGTGCCAGCAGCACCAACAGGGGAACCACAGATACGCAGTATTTT